This T cell receptor beta chain emerged from a study of CD8+ T cells in alopecia areata. In its sample, this clone was seen a few times. Its specificity is not known. General study results and limits: Researchers reported that TCR sharing among patients proved less clear than in mice, possibly HLA-linked.

RNA was isolated and reverse transcribed to cDNA, the sequencing template. Sequencing was performed with immunoSEQ multiplex PCR; in TCRdb, only in-frame clones are kept and a portion is missing. The sample has around 80,000 clones, around 54% seen once; the top ten hold approximately 5.3%. The length of the CDR3 is 14 residues. The germline CDR1 and CDR2 sequences are SQVTM and ANQGSEA. Trimming at V came to 0 bases and at J to 8 bases, leaving 7 bases not matched to a gene. The sample comprised NKG2D-high CD8+ T cells sorted from blood. The sequence derives from a human donor with alopecia areata. This chain uses TRBV29-1 with TRBJ2-1; TRBD1 matches 7 bases. DNA of the CDR3: TGCAGCGTTGAAGATCCTCTAGGGACAGATGAGCAGTTCTTC. This codes for CSVEDPLGTDEQFF.